Below, one TCR beta chain is given with its context. Which antigen it targets is not known. Base qualities are not recorded, but no much larger clone differs from it by a single base. The sample belongs to a study of STAT5B mutations in CD4+ large granular lymphocyte leukemia (dated by TCRdb to 2021 to 2024). Broadly, across the study: Among healthy controls, the CDR3 'QG' motif was associated with a particular HLA allele. The study compared the TCRbeta repertoires of patients with CD4+ T-cell large granular lymphocyte leukemia against those of healthy blood donors. The purity of purified fractions was confirmed by flow cytometry on FACSCanto II or FACSVerse to exceed 95% among lymphocytes. What the study reported, not specific to this receptor: Data were not HLA-matched; higher clonality in CD4+ versus CD8+ T-LGLL could reflect the relatively small sample size. Greater clonality appeared to be present in CD4-sorted patient repertoires than in healthy CD4+ repertoires, and the difference was retained after the putative leukemic clones were removed. Main leukemic clonotypes were private to each patient, although roughly 26% of the main leukemic clonotypes were found at low frequency in the non-leukemic repertoires of other patients. TRBV06-family usage was enriched among the top patient clones (8/27) compared with healthy controls (2/35).

Reading from cysteine to phenylalanine, the CDR3 counts 17 amino acids. Solely the CDR3 DNA is kept, with 51 bases framed from the first base. Looking up the germline V gene yields CDR1 SGHTA and CDR2 FQGTGA. Germline trimming amounts to 5 bases on V and 6 bases on J, with 15 as the count of junction bases outside the gene matches. Healthy controls were roughly 37 blood donors whose buffy coats came from the Finnish Red Cross blood service. All TCR-sequenced material derived from peripheral blood: patient blood samples and healthy donor buffy coats. Peripheral blood mononuclear cells were isolated by Ficoll-Hypaque gradient centrifugation. CD4+ cells were magnetically purified from the buffy coats of healthy controls. Genomic DNA was extracted using the Gentra Puregene Cell and Tissue kit, and a Qubit 2.0 fluorometer was used to quantify it. TCRbeta rearrangements were sequenced from genomic DNA using the immunoSEQ assay at survey resolution. The source study handled its data this way. In the TCR sequencing data, the smallest productive clonotype frequency that could be detected was 2.59 x 10-5. Only productive TCRbeta rearrangements, meaning sequences that were complete and in-frame, were kept for the analyses. Clonality for each sample was calculated as Simpson clonality in the immunoSEQ Analyzer version 3.0. Clones were categorized by frequency as very rare, small, medium, large (1-20%) or hyperexpanded (>20%). Generation probabilities were estimated with OLGA 1.2.3, V-gene circos plots were made with VDJtools, specificities were looked up in VDJdb, and CDR3 motifs were identified with GLIPH. The table was pulled from immuneACCESS by TCRdb, which kept in-frame rearrangements only. Such tables lose some clones; where checked, under half of the loss comes from unresolved V genes, and the rest has no known cause. V and J calls and clone size follow that table, whereas D and trimming were derived from the DNA. This sample is represented by approximately 40,000 clones; roughly 83% of them were singletons. The ten biggest clones cover approximately 0.3% of the sample.

Sequences were obtained from CD4+ T cells from blood buffy coats. This chain is built from TRBV7-3 and TRBJ2-3; 9 junctional bases match TRBD2. This TCR derives from a human donor in good health. The DNA is as follows: TGTGCCAGCAGCACCCGCGGCGGGGGGGCGGGGGTGGATACGCAGTATTTT. Its coded protein is CASSTRGGGAGVDTQYF.